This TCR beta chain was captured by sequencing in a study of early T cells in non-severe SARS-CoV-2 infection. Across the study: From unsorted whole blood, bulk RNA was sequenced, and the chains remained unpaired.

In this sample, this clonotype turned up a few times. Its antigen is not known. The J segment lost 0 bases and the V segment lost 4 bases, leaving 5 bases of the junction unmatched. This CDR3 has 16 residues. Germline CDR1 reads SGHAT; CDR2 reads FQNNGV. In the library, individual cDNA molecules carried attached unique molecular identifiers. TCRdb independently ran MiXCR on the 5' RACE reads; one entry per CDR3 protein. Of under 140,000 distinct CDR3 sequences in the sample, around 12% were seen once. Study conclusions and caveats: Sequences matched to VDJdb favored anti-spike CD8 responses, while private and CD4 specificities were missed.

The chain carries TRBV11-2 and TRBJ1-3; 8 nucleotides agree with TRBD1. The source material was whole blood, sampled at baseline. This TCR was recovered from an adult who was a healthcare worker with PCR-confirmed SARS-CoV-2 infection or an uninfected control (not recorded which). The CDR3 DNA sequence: TGTGCCAGCAGCTCCCCCGGACAGGGCTCTGGAAACACCATATATTTT. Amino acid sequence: CASSSPGQGSGNTIYF.